The following is a T cell receptor (beta chain) sequence with its context. Its cognate antigen is unknown. The sample is drawn from a study of cytomegalovirus exposure and HLA in healthy donors. Researchers ran the PCR with 60 Vbeta and 13 Jbeta primers. Data came from immunoSEQ multiplex PCR; TCRdb stores just in-frame clones and leaves some out. Of about 130,000 clones in the sample, more than 60% were seen once. This CDR3 is 17 amino acids long. The germline V gene encodes CDR1 WNHNN and CDR2 SYGVQD (reference sequence). After removal of 0 bases from V and 5 bases from J, the junction contained 9 bases not matched to a gene. Findings and caveats of the study: While the bulk of TCR sequences proved rare, some public TCRs turned up in many donors.

The sequence derives from a woman in her thirties or forties in good health and CMV-seronegative. J is TRBJ2-1 and V is TRBV10-1; 8 bases are shared with TRBD1. Sequenced material: PBMCs. This CDR3 reads CASSESWGTGQDNEQFF. CDR3 bases: TGCGCCAGCAGTGAGTCTTGGGGGACAGGTCAAGACAATGAGCAGTTCTTC.